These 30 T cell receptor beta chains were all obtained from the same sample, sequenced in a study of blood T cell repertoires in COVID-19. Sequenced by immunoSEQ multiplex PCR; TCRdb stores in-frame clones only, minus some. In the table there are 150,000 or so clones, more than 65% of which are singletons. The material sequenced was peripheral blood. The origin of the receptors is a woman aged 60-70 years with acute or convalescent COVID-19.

This chain's CDR3 is CASSLVGQINNEQFF. The CDR3 bases are TGTGCCAGCAGCTTAGTGGGACAGATCAACAATGAGCAGTTCTTC. The chain has TRBV7-9 and TRBJ2-1; 7 bases fit TRBD1. Looked up from germline, CDR1 is SEHNR and CDR2 is FQNEAQ (reference sequence). Germline trimming cut 1 base from V and 5 bases from J; bases unmatched to any gene: 5. The CDR3 runs to 15 residues.

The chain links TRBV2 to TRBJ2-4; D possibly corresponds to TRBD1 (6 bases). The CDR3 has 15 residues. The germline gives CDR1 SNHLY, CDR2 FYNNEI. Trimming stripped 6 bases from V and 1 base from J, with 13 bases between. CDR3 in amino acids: CASRANRVAKNIQYF. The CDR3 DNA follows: TGTGCCAGCAGGGCAAACAGGGTCGCCAAAAACATTCAGTACTTC.

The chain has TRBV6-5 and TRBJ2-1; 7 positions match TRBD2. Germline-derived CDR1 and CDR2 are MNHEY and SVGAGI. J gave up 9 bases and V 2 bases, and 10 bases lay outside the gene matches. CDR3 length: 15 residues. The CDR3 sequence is CASSYEAGKRGEQFF. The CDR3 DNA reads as TGTGCCAGCAGTTACGAGGCGGGAAAGCGGGGTGAGCAGTTCTTC.

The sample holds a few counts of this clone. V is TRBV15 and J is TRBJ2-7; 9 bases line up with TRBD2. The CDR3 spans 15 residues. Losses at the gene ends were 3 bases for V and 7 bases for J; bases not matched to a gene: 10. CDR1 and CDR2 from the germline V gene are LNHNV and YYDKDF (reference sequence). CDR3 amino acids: CATSRRLAGVEEQYF. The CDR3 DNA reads TGTGCCACCAGCAGGAGATTAGCGGGAGTGGAAGAGCAGTACTTC.

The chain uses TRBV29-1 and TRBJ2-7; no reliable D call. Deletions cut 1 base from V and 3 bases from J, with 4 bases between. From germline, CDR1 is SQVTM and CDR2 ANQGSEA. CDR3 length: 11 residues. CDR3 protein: CSVEAYYEQYF. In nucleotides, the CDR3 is TGCAGCGTTGAAGCGTACTACGAGCAGTACTTC.

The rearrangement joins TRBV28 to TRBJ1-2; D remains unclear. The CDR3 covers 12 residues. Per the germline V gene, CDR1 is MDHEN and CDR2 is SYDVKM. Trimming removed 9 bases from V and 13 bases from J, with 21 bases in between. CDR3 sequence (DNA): TGTGCCAGTAAGCGGGCCGGGTCTGGGTCCACCTTC. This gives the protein CASKRAGSGSTF.

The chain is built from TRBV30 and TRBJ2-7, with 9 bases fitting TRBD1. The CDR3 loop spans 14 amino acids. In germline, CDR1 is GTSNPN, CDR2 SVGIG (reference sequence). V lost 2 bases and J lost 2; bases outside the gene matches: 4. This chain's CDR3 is CAWSTDRGTYEQYF. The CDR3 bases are TGTGCCTGGAGTACCGACAGGGGGACCTACGAGCAGTACTTC.

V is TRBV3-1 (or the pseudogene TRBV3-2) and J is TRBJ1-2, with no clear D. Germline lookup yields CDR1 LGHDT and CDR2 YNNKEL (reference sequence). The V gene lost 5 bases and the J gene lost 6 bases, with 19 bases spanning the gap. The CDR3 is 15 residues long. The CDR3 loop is CASSSFRGTDDGYTF. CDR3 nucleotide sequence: TGTGCCAGCAGCTCCTTCCGGGGAACTGATGATGGCTACACCTTC.

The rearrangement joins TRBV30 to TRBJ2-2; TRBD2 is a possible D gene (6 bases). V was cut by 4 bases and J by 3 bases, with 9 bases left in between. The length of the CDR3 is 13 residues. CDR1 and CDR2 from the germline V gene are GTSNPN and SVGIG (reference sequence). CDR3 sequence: CAWIRGYTGELFF. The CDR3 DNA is TGTGCCTGGATCCGGGGGTACACCGGGGAGCTGTTTTTT.

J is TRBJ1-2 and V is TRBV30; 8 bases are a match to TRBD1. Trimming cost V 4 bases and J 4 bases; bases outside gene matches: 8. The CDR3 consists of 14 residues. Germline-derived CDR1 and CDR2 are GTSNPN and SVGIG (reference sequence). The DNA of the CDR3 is TGTGCCTGGAAGTCCGGGACAGGTGTCTATGGCTACACCTTC. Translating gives CAWKSGTGVYGYTF.

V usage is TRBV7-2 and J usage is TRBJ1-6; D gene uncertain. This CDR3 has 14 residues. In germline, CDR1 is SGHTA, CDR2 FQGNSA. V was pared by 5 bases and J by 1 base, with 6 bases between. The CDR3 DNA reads TGTGCCAGCAGCCCGGGGTCCTATAATTCACCCCTCCACTTT. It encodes CASSPGSYNSPLHF.

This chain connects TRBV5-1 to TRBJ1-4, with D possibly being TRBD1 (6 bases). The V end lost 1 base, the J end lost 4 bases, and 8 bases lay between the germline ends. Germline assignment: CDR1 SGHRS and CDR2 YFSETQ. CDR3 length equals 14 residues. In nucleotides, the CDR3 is TGCGCCAGCAGCTTGCCAGGGGTTAATGAAAAACTGTTTTTT. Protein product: CASSLPGVNEKLFF.

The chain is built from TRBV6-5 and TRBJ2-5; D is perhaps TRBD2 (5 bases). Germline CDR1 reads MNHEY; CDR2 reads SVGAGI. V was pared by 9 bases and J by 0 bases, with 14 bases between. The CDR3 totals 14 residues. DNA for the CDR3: TGTGCCAGTAGGGTGGGCGGGTACCAAGAGACCCAGTACTTC. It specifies CASRVGGYQETQYF.

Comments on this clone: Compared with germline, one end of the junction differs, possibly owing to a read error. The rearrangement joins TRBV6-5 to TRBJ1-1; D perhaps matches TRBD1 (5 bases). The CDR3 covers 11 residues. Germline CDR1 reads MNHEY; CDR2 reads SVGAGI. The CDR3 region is CASSMTVEGLF. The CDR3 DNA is TGTGCCAGCAGTATGACAGTTGAAGGGCTCTTT.

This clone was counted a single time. This CDR3 reads CAISSPGTGGLTGELFF. The CDR3 DNA reads as TGTGCCATCAGCTCGCCCGGGACAGGGGGTTTAACCGGGGAGCTGTTTTTT. V gene TRBV10-3 combines with J gene TRBJ2-2; TRBD1 agrees at 11 bases. The length of the CDR3 is 17 residues. Germline CDR1 is ENHRY and CDR2 is SYGVKD. V trimming: 6 bases; J trimming: 5 bases; junction bases outside the gene matches: 11.

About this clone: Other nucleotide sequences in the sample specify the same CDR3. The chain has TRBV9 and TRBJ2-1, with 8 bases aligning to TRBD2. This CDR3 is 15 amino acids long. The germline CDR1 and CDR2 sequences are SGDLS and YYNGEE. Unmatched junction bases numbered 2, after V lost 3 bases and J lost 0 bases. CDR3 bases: TGTGCCAGCAGCGCGAGCGGGAGCTCCTACAATGAGCAGTTCTTC. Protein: CASSASGSSYNEQFF. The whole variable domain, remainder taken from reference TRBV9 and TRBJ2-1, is DSGVTQTPKHLITATGQRVTLRCSPRSGDLSVYWYQQSLDQGLQFLIQYYNGEERAKGNILERFSAQQFPDLHSELNLSSLELGDSALYFCASSASGSSYNEQFFGPGTRLTVL.

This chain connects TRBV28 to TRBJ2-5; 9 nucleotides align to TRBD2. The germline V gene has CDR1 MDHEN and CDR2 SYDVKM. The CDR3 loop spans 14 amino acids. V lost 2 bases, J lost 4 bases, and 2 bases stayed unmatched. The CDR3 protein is CASSLAGGGETQYF. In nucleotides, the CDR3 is TGTGCCAGCAGTTTAGCGGGAGGGGGAGAGACCCAGTACTTC.

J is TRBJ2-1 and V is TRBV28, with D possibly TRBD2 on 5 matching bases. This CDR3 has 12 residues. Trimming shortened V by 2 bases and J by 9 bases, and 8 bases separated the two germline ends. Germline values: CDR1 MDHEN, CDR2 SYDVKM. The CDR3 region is CASSLVGAEQFF. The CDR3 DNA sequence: TGTGCCAGCAGTTTAGTGGGAGCTGAGCAGTTCTTC.

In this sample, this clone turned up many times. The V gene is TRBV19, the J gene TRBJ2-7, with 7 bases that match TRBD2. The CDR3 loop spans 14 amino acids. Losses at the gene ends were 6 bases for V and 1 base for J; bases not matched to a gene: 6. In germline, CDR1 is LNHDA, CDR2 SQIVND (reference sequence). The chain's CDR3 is CASSVLAGSYEQYF. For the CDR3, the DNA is TGTGCCAGTAGCGTGTTAGCGGGTTCCTACGAGCAGTACTTC.

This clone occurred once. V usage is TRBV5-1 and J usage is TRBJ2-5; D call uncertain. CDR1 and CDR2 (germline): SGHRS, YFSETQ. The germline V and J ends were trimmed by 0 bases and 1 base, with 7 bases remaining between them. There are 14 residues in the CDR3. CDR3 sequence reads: CASSLGQAQETQYF. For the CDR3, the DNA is TGCGCCAGCAGCTTGGGACAAGCCCAAGAGACCCAGTACTTC.

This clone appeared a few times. This CDR3 is CASSLPGLAGPKQFF. The CDR3 DNA sequence: TGTGCCAGCAGCCTTCCCGGACTAGCGGGGCCTAAGCAGTTCTTC. The chain is built from TRBV3-1 (or the pseudogene TRBV3-2) and TRBJ2-1; 12 nucleotides match TRBD2. V shed 4 bases and J 11 bases; nucleotides not matched to a gene: 9. This CDR3 region has 15 residues. The germline V gene encodes CDR1 LGHDT and CDR2 YNNKEL (reference sequence).

CDR3 sequence reads: CASSLSLAGAFSEQFF. The CDR3 DNA reads as TGCGCCAGCAGCTTGAGTCTAGCGGGAGCATTTAGTGAGCAGTTCTTC. The V and J genes are TRBV5-1 and TRBJ2-1; 10 bases match TRBD2. CDR3 length equals 16 residues. From germline, CDR1 is SGHRS and CDR2 YFSETQ. V lost 1 base to trimming and J lost 9 bases; unmatched junction nucleotides: 10.

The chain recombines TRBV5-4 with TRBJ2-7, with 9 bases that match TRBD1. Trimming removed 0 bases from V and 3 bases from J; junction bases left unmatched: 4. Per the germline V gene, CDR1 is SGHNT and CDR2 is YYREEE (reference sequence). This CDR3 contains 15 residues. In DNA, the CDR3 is TGTGCCAGCAGCTTGGCCGAGACAGGGGGCTACGAGCAGTACTTC. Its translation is CASSLAETGGYEQYF. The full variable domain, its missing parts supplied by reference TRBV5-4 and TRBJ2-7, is ETGVTQSPTHLIKTRGQQVTLRCSSQSGHNTVSWYQQALGQGPQFIFQYYREEENGRGNFPPRFSGLQFPNYSSELNVNALELDDSALYLCASSLAETGGYEQYFGPGTRLTVT.

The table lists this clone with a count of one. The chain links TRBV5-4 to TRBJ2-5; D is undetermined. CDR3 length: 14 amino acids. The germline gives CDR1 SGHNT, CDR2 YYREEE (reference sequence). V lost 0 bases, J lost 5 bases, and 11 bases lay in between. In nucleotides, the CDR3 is TGTGCCAGCAGCTTGGTGTCGACACCGGAGACCCAGTACTTC. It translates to CASSLVSTPETQYF.

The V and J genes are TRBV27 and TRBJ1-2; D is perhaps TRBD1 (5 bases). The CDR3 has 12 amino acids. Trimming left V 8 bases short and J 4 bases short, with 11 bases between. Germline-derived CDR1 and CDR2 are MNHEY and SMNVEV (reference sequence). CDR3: CASRGDPYGYTF. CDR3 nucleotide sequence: TGTGCCAGCCGGGGGGATCCCTATGGCTACACCTTC.

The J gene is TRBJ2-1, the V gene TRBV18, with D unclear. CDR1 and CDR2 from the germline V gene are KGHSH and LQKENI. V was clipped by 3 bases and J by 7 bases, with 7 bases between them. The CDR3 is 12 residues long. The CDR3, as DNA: TGTGCCAGCTCACCCGCGCGGAATGAGCAGTTCTTC. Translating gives CASSPARNEQFF.

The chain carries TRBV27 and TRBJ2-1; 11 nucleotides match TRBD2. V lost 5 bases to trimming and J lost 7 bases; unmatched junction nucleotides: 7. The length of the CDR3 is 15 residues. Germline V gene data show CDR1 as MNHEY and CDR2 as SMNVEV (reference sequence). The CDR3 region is CASSPGTSGTNEQFF. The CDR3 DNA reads TGTGCCAGCAGTCCGGGGACTAGCGGAACTAATGAGCAGTTCTTC.

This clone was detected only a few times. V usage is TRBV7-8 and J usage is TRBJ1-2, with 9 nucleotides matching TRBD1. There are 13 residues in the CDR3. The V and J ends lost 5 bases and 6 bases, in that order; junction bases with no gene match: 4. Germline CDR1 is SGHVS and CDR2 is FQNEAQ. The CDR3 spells CASSRGQGDGYTF. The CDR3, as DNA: TGTGCCAGCAGCCGGGGACAGGGCGATGGCTACACCTTC. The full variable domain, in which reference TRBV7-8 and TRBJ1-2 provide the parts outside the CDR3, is GAGVSQSPRYKVAKRGQDVALRCDPISGHVSLFWYQQALGQGPEFLTYFQNEAQLDKSGLPSDRFFAERPEGSVSTLKIQRTQQEDSAVYLCASSRGQGDGYTFGSGTRLTVV.

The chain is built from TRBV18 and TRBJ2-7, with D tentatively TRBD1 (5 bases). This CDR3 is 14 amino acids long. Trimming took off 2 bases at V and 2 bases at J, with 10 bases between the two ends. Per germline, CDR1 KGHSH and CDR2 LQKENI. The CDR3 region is CASSPDQGTYEQYF. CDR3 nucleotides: TGTGCCAGCTCACCAGACCAGGGCACCTACGAGCAGTACTTC.

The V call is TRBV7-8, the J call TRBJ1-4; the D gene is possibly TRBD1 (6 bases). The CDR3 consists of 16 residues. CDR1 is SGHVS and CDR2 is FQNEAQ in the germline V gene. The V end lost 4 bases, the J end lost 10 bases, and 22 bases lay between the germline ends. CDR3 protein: CASSSNLETGYGKLFF. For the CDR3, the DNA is TGTGCCAGCAGCTCCAACTTAGAAACAGGGTACGGAAAACTGTTTTTT.